This T cell receptor beta chain was documented in a study of control samples from healthy donors and cancer patients. This CDR3 is built from 18 residues. Germline V gene data show CDR1 as MGHRA and CDR2 as YSYEKL. V lost 1 base to trimming and J lost 2 bases, with 21 bases between them. TCRdb's table, derived via immunoSEQ multiplex PCR, lists solely in-frame clones and lacks some. The sample lists about 410,000 clones, approximately 90% occurring once. V usage is TRBV4-1 and J usage is TRBJ2-7; no firm D call. The sample taken for sequencing was PBMCs. The TCR comes from a man in his forties with head and neck cancer. CDR3: CASSQARGPAADPYEQYF. In nucleotides, the CDR3 is TGCGCCAGCAGCCAAGCGCGAGGACCGGCGGCCGATCCCTACGAGCAGTACTTC.